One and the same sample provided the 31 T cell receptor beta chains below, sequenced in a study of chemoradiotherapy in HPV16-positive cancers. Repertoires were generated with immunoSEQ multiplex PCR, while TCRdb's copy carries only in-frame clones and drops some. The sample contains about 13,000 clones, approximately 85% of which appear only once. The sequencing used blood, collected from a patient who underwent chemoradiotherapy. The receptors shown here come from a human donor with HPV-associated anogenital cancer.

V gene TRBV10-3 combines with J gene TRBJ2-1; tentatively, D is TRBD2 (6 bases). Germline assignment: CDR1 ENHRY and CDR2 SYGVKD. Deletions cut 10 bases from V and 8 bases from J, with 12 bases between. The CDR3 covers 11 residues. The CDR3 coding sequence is TGTGCCACCCGACTAGGCCATGAGCAGTTCTTC. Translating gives CATRLGHEQFF.

CDR3 sequence reads: CASTLRGESYEQYF. As DNA, the CDR3 is TGTGCCAGCACGCTCCGGGGGGAGTCCTACGAGCAGTACTTC. The J gene is TRBJ2-7, the V gene TRBV6-1, with 7 bases fitting TRBD2. Germline loops: CDR1 MNHNS, CDR2 SASEGT. V was clipped by 7 bases and J by 1 base; unmatched bases: 7. This CDR3 is 14 amino acids long.

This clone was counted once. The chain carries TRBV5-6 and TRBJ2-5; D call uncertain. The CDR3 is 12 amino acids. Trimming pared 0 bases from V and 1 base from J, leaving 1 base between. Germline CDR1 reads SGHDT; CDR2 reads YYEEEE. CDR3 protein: CASSLAQETQYF. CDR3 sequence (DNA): TGTGCCAGCAGCTTGGCCCAAGAGACCCAGTACTTC.

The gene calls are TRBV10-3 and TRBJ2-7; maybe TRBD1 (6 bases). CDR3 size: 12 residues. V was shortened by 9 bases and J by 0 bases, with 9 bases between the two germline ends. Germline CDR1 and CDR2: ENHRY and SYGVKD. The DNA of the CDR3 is TGTGCCATACAGGGAAGCTCCTACGAGCAGTACTTC. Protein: CAIQGSSYEQYF.

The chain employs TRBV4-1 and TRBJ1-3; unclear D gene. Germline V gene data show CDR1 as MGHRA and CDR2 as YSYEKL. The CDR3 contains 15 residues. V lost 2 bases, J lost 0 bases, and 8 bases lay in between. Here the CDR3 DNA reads TGCGCCAGCAGCCAACCGGACGTCTCTGGAAACACCATATATTTT. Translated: CASSQPDVSGNTIYF.

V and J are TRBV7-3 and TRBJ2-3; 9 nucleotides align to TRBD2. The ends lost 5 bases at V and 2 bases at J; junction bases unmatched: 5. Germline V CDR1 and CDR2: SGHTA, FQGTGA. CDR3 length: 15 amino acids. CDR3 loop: CASSPGTSPTDTQYF. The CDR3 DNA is TGTGCCAGCAGCCCCGGGACTAGCCCCACAGATACGCAGTATTTT.

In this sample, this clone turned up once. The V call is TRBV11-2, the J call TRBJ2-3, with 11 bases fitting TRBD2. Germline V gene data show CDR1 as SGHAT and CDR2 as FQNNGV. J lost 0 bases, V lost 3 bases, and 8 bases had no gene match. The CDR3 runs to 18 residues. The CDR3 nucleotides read TGTGCCAGCAGCTTCAGGGCTAGCGGGGGGACTAGCACAGATACGCAGTATTTT. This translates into CASSFRASGGTSTDTQYF.

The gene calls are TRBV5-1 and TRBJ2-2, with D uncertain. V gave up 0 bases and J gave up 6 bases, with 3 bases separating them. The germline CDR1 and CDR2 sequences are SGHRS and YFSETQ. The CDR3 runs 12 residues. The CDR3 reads CASSLGPGELFF. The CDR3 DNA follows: TGCGCCAGCAGCTTGGGGCCCGGGGAGCTGTTTTTT.

DNA of the CDR3: TGCGCCAGCAGCTTGGATGGACAGTTAGAGACCCAGTACTTC. This gives the protein CASSLDGQLETQYF. The J gene is TRBJ2-5, the V gene TRBV5-1; D is perhaps TRBD1 (6 bases). Germline values: CDR1 SGHRS, CDR2 YFSETQ. This CDR3 contains 14 residues. V lost 0 bases and J 4 bases, leaving 10 bases between the germline ends.

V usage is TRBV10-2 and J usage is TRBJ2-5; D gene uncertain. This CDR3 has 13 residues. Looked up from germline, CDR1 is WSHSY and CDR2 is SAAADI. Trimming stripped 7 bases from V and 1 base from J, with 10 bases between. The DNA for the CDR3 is TGCGCCAGCAATAGTCAGGCCCAAGAGACCCAGTACTTC. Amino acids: CASNSQAQETQYF.

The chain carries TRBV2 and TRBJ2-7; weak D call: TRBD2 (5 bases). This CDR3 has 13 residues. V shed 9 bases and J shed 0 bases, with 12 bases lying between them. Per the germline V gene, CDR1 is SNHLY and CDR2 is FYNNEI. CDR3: CASGRTPSYEQYF. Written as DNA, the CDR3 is TGTGCCAGTGGACGGACTCCCTCCTACGAGCAGTACTTC.

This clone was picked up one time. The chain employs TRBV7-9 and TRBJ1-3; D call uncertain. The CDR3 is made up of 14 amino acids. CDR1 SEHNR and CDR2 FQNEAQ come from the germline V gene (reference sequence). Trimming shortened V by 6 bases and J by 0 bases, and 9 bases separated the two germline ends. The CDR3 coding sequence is TGTGCCAGCAGGTCAGATAGCTCTGGAAACACCATATATTTT. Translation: CASRSDSSGNTIYF. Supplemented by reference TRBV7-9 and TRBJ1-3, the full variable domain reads DTGVSQNPRHKITKRGQNVTFRCDPISEHNRLYWYRQTLGQGPEFLTYFQNEAQLEKSRLLSDRFSAERPKGSFSTLEIQRTEQGDSAMYLCASRSDSSGNTIYFGEGSWLTVV.

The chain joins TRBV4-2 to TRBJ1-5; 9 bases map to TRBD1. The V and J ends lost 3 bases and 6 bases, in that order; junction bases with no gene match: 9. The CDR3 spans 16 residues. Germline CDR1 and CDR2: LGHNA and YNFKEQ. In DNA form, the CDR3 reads TGTGCCAGCAGCCAGGGGGACCGGGACAGGGTTCAGCCCCAGCATTTT. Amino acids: CASSQGDRDRVQPQHF.

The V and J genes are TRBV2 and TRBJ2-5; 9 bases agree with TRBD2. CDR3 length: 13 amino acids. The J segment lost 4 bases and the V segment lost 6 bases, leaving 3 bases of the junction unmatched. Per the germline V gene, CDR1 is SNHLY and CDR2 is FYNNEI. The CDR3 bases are TGTGCCAGCAGGGCGGGGGGGCCAGAGACCCAGTACTTC. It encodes CASRAGGPETQYF.

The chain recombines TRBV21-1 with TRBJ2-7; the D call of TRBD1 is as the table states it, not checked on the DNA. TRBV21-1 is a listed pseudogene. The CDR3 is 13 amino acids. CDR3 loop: CASSIHREYEQYV. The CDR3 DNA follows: TGTGCCAGCAGCATTCACAGGGAATACGAGCAGTACGTC.

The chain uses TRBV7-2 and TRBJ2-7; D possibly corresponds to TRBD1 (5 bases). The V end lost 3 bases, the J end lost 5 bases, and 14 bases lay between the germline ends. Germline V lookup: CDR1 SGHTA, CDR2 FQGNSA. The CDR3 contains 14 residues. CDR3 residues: CASSFGQGRHEQYF. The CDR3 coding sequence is TGTGCCAGCAGCTTTGGCCAGGGCAGGCACGAGCAGTACTTC. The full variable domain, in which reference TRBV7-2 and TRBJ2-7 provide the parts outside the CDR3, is GAGVSQSPSNKVTEKGKDVELRCDPISGHTALYWYRQSLGQGLEFLIYFQGNSAPDKSGLPSDRFSAERTGGSVSTLTIQRTQQEDSAVYLCASSFGQGRHEQYFGPGTRLTVT.

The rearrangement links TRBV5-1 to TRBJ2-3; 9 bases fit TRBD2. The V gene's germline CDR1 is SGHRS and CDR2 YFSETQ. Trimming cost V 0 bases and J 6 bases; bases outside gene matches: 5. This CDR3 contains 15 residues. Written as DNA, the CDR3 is TGCGCCAGCAGCTTGGGACTAGCGGTTCTTGATACGCAGTATTTT. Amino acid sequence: CASSLGLAVLDTQYF.

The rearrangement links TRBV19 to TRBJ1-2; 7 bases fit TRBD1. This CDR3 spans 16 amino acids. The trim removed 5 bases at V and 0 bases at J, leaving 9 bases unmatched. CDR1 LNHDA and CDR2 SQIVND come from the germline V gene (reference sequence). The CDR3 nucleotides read TGTGCCAGTAGTGACCTCTTGACAGGGCCTAACTATGGCTACACCTTC. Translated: CASSDLLTGPNYGYTF.

CDR3 bases: TGTGCCAGCAGCGGACAGGCCGCCGGGACCCAGTACTTC. Its protein is CASSGQAAGTQYF. The chain joins TRBV6-1 to TRBJ2-5; 7 nucleotides align to TRBD1. The CDR3 has 13 residues. V shed 6 bases and J 7 bases; nucleotides not matched to a gene: 8. Looked up from germline, CDR1 is MNHNS and CDR2 is SASEGT.

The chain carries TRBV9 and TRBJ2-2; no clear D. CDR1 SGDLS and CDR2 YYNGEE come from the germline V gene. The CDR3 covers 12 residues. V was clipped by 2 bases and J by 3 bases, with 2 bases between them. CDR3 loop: CASSVDTGELFF. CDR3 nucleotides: TGTGCCAGCAGCGTGGACACCGGGGAGCTGTTTTTT.

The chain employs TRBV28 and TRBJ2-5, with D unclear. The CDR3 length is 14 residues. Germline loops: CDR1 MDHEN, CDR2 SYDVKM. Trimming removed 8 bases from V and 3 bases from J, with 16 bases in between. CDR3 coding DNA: TGTGCCAGCTCCTGGTCGAGCTCCAAAGAGACCCAGTACTTC. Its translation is CASSWSSSKETQYF.

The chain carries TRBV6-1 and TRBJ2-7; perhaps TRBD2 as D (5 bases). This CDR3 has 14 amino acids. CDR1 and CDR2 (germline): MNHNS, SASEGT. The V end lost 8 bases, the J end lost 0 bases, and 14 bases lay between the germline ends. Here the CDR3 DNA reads TGTGCCAGCGCACAGACTACGAGCTCCTACGAGCAGTACTTC. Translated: CASAQTTSSYEQYF.

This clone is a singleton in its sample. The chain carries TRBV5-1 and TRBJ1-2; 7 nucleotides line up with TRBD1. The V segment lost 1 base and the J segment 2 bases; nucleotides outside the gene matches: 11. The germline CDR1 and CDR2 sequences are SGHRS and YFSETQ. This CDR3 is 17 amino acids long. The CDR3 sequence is CASSLSRMTGMNYGYTF. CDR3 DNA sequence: TGCGCCAGCAGCTTGAGCCGGATGACAGGGATGAACTATGGCTACACCTTC.

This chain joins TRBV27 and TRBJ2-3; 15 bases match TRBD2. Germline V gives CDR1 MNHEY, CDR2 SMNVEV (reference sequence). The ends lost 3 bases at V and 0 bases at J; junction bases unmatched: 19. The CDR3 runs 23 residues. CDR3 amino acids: CASSFRTSGGAFGVSPSTDTQYF. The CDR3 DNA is TGTGCCAGCAGTTTCCGGACTAGCGGGGGGGCCTTTGGTGTGTCGCCTAGCACAGATACGCAGTATTTT.

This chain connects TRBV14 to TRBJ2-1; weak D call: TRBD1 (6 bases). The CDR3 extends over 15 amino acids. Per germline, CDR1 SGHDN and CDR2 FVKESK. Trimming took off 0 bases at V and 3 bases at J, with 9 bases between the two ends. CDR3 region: CASSQDQDSYNEQFF. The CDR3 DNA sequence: TGTGCCAGCAGCCAAGATCAGGACAGCTACAATGAGCAGTTCTTC.

The CDR3: CASSVGDSPWGAFF. In DNA, the CDR3 is TGTGCCAGCAGCGTGGGGGACTCCCCGTGGGGAGCTTTCTTT. The V call is TRBV9, the J call TRBJ1-1, with D possibly TRBD1 on 5 matching bases. There are 14 residues in the CDR3. V gave up 2 bases and J gave up 10 bases, with 18 bases separating them. Germline values: CDR1 SGDLS, CDR2 YYNGEE.

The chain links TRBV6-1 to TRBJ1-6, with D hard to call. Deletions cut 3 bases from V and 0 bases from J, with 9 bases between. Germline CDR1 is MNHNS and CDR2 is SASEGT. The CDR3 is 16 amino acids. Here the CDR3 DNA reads TGTGCCAGCAGTGACGGGAGAAACTCCTATAATTCACCCCTCCACTTT. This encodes CASSDGRNSYNSPLHF.

The CDR3 sequence: CASSLGQLRPEAFF. CDR3 DNA sequence: TGTGCCAGCAGCTTGGGACAGCTCAGACCTGAAGCTTTCTTT. The chain carries TRBV11-1 and TRBJ1-1, with 7 bases fitting TRBD1. Trimming cost V 3 bases and J 6 bases; bases outside gene matches: 7. The CDR3 runs 14 residues. CDR1 and CDR2 (germline): SGHAT, FQDESV (reference sequence). Full variable domain (rest looked up from reference TRBV11-1 and TRBJ1-1): EAEVAQSPRYKITEKSQAVAFWCDPISGHATLYWYRQILGQGPELLVQFQDESVVDDSQLPKDRFSAERLKGVDSTLKIQPAELGDSAMYLCASSLGQLRPEAFFGQGTRLTVV.

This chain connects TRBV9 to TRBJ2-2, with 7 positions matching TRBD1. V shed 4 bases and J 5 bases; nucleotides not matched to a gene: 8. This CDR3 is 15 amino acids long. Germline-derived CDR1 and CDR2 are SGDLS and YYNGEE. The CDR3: CASSIRGSGTGELFF. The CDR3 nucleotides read TGTGCCAGCAGCATCAGGGGGTCAGGGACCGGGGAGCTGTTTTTT.

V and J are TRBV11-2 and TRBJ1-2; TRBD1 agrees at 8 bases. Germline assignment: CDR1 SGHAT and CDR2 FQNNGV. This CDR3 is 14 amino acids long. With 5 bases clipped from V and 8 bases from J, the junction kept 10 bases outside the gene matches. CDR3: CASSPLDRDRGYTF. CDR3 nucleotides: TGTGCCAGCAGCCCTCTGGACAGGGACCGGGGCTACACCTTC.

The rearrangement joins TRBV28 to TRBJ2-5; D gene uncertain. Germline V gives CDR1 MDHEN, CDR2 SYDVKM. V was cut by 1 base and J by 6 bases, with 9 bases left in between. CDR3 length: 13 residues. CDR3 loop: CASSLSSEQTQYF. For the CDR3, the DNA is TGTGCCAGCAGTTTATCCAGTGAACAGACCCAGTACTTC. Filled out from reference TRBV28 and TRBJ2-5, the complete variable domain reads DVKVTQSSRYLVKRTGEKVFLECVQDMDHENMFWYRQDPGLGLRLIYFSYDVKMKEKGDIPEGYSVSREKKERFSLILESASTNQTSMYLCASSLSSEQTQYFGPGTRLLVL.